This TCR beta chain was identified during a study of shared clonotypes between healthy human individuals. At the level of the study: Each donor contributed plates that comprised three CD4 naive, three CD4 memory, two CD8 naive and one CD8 memory.

V lost 2 bases and J lost 5; bases outside the gene matches: 8. From germline, CDR1 is GTSNPN and CDR2 SVGIG (reference sequence). The CDR3 spans 14 residues. CD8 cells regarded as naive lacked CD45RO, were positively chosen for CCR7, and omitted terminally differentiated effector memory CD45RA+ cells. This clone was recorded at least ten times. Its specificity is unknown. Only in-frame clones appear in the TCRdb table, and some are missing; sequencing was by immunoSEQ multiplex PCR. This sample carries about 1.9 million clones, around 93% of them seen once, and the ten largest clones take less than 2%. Findings of the study overall: Rarefaction exposed incomplete sorted-subset sequencing despite large depth.

This chain uses TRBV30 with TRBJ2-7, with TRBD2 matching over 8 bases. The receptor's source is a man aged 18 to 30 in good health. Some clones in this sample may be carry-over from other donors' samples. The specimen was naive CD8+ T cells from PBMCs. The CDR3 DNA reads as TGTGCCTGGAGTCGAGGTAGCGGGACGAACGAGCAGTACTTC. It translates to CAWSRGSGTNEQYF.